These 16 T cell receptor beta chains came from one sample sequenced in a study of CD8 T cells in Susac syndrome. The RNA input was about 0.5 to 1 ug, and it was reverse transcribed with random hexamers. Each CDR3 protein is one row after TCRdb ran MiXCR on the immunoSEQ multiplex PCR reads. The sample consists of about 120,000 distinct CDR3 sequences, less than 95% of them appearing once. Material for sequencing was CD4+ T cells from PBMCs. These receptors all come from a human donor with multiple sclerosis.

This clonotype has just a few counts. CDR3 nucleotides: TGTGCCAGCTCACCGGGGCAGGGCCCCAGCACTGAAGCTTTCTTT. It encodes CASSPGQGPSTEAFF. This rearrangement joins TRBV18 to TRBJ1-1, with D possibly being TRBD1 (5 bases). The V end was cut by 3 bases, the J end by 4 bases, with 15 bases between. The CDR3 has 15 amino acids. Looked up from germline, CDR1 is KGHSH and CDR2 is LQKENI.

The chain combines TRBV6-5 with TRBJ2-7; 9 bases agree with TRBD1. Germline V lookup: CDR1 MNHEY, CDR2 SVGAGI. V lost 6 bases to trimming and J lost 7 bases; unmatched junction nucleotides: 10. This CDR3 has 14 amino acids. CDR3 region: CASRDRDRVGEQYF. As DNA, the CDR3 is TGTGCCAGCAGGGACCGGGACAGGGTAGGGGAGCAGTACTTC.

The chain's CDR3 is CASSFRQGNSYEQYF. The CDR3 bases are TGTGCCAGCAGCTTCCGACAGGGGAATTCCTACGAGCAGTACTTC. The chain combines TRBV5-6 with TRBJ2-7, with 8 nucleotides matching TRBD1. Germline assignment: CDR1 SGHDT and CDR2 YYEEEE. The CDR3 totals 15 residues. After removal of 2 bases from V and 1 base from J, the junction contained 5 bases not matched to a gene.

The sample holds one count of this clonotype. The CDR3 DNA reads as TGTGCCAGCAGTACCACGGGGACGGCGAATGAAAAACTGTTTTTT. It codes for CASSTTGTANEKLFF. V gene TRBV7-6 combines with J gene TRBJ1-4, with a tentative D call TRBD1 (5 bases). With 6 bases removed from V and 5 bases from J, the gap between germline ends came to 16 bases. The CDR3 runs 15 residues. The germline V gene has CDR1 SGHVS and CDR2 FNYEAQ.

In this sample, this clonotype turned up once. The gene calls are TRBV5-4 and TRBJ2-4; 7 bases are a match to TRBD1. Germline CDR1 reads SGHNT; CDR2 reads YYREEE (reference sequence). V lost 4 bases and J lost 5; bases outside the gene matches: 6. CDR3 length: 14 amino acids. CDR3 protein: CASSPQGVENIQYF. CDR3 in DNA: TGTGCCAGCAGCCCCCAGGGGGTCGAAAACATTCAGTACTTC.

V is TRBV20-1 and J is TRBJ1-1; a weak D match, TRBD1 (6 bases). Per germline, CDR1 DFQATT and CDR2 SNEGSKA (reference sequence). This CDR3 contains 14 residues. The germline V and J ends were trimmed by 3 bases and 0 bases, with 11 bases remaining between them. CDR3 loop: CSASLRTVNTEAFF. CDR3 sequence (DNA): TGCAGTGCTAGTCTTCGGACAGTGAACACTGAAGCTTTCTTT.

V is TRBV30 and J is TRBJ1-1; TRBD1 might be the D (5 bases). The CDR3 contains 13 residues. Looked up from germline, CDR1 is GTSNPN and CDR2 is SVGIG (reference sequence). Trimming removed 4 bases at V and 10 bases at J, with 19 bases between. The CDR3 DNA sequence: TGTGCCTGGAATCGGGGCCCAGGGAATGGAGCTTTCTTT. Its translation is CAWNRGPGNGAFF.

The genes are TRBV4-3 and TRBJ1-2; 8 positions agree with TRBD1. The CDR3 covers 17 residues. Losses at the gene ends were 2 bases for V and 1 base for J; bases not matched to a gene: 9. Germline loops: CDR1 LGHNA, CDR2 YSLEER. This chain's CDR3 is CASSQTGGSLINYGYTF. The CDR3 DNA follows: TGCGCCAGCAGCCAAACAGGGGGTTCTTTGATTAACTATGGCTACACCTTC.

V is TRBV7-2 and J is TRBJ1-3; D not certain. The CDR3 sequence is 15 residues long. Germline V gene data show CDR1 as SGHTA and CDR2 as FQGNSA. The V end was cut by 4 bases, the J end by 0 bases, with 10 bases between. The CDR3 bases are TGTGCCAGCAGCTCGAGGACCTTCTCTGGAAACACCATATATTTT. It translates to CASSSRTFSGNTIYF.

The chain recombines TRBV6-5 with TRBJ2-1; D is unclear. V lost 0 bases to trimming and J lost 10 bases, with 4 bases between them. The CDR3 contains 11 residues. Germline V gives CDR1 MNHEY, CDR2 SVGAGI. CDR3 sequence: CASSYSREQFF. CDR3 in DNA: TGTGCCAGCAGTTACTCTAGGGAGCAGTTCTTC.

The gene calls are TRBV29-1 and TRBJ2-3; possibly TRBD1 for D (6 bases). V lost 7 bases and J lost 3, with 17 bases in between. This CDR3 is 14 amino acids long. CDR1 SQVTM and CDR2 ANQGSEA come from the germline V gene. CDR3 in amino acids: CSASLGASTDTQYF. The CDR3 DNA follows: TGCAGCGCGAGCCTGGGGGCATCAACAGATACGCAGTATTTT.

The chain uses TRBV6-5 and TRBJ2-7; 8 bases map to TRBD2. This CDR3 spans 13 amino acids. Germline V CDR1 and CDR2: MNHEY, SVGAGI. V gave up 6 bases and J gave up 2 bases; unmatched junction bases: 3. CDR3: CASRRGGPYEQYF. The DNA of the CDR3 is TGTGCCAGCAGACGGGGGGGACCCTACGAGCAGTACTTC.

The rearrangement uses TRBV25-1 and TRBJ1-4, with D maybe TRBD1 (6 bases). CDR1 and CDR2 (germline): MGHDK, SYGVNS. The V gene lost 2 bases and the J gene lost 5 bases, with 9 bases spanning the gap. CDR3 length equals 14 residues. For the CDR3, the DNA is TGTGCCAGCAGTGAAGGCACAGGGAATGAAAAACTGTTTTTT. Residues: CASSEGTGNEKLFF.

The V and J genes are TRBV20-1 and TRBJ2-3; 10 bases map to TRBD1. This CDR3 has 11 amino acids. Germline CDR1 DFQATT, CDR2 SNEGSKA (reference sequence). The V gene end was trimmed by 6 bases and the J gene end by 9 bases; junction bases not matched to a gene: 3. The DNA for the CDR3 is TGCAGTGCAGGGGGACAGGGGACGCAGTATTTT. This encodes CSAGGQGTQYF.

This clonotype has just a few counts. CDR3 DNA: TGTGCCAGTAGCCCCGGTGGGGAGACCCAGTACTTC. This codes for CASSPGGETQYF. The V gene is TRBV18, the J gene TRBJ2-5; the D is unclear. The V end was cut by 9 bases, the J end by 5 bases, with 13 bases between. CDR3 size: 12 residues. Germline-derived CDR1 and CDR2 are KGHSH and LQKENI.

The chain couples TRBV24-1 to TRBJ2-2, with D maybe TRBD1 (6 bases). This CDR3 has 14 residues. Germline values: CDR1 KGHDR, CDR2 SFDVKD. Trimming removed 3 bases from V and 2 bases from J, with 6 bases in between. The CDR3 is CATSDGGNTGELFF. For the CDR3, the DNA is TGTGCCACCAGTGATGGGGGCAACACCGGGGAGCTGTTTTTT.